Listed below are T cell receptor beta chains from one sample, sequenced in a study of human T cells and chemical hapten exposure. TCRdb redid the calling of the RACE reads with MiXCR, one entry per CDR3 protein. The sample gives 150,000 to 200,000 distinct CDR3 sequences, about 14% of which show up once; about 1.8% is in the top ten. This sample comprised whole blood, obtained in connection with sensitization to the hapten diphenylcyclopropenone (DPC). The receptors shown here come from a woman in her 30s with alopecia areata. Some clones in this sample may be carry-over from other donors' samples. Both conserved end residues are part of each CDR3. D genes are given only for firm matches. Expanded clones are given a class, and other clones once, few, many or no size at all.

>-|14|-|TRBV11-3|TRBJ2-2
CASSTPSNTGELFF
TGTGCCAGCAGCACTCCTTCGAACACCGGGGAGCTGTTTTTT
>few|13|-|TRBV7-2|TRBJ2-3
CAGRGGGTDTQYF
TGTGCCGGTAGAGGGGGGGGCACAGATACGCAGTATTTT
>few|14|TRBD2|TRBV2|TRBJ2-7
CASSVETSGSEQYF
TGTGCCAGCAGTGTGGAGACTAGCGGGAGCGAGCAGTACTTC
>many|13|-|TRBV7-2|TRBJ2-1
CASSLGQYNEQFF
TGTGCCAGCAGCTTAGGACAATACAATGAGCAGTTCTTC
>many|13|-|TRBV11-3|TRBJ1-2
CASSSGTVYGYTF
TGTGCCAGCAGCTCCGGGACGGTCTATGGCTACACCTTC
>many|19|TRBD1|TRBV6-6|TRBJ1-2
CASSLNLGTGGNSVYGYTF
TGTGCCAGCAGCCTAAATCTTGGGACAGGGGGCAATAGTGTCTATGGCTACACCTTC
>many|12|-|TRBV10-1|TRBJ2-7
CASSEGPHEQYF
TGCGCCAGCAGTGAGGGACCGCACGAGCAGTACTTC
>-|16|TRBD1|TRBV28|TRBJ1-1
CASRGETGLMNTEAFF
TGTGCCAGCAGGGGCGAGACAGGGCTGATGAACACTGAAGCTTTCTTT
>-|14|-|TRBV20-1|TRBJ1-3
CSARAPSSGNTIYF
TGCAGTGCTAGAGCCCCGTCCTCTGGAAACACCATATATTTT
>many|14|-|TRBV20-1|TRBJ2-7
CSARFGVSPHEQYF
TGCAGTGCCCGATTCGGGGTTTCACCCCACGAGCAGTACTTC
>few|16|TRBD1|TRBV12-3/TRBV12-4|TRBJ1-1
CASSLRDRGLNTEAFF
TGTGCCAGCAGTCTCCGGGACAGGGGGCTGAACACTGAAGCTTTCTTT
>-|19|TRBD1|TRBV7-2|TRBJ2-7
CASSPRTGVTSPSSYEQYF
TGTGCCAGCAGCCCCCGGACAGGGGTGACTTCACCTAGCTCCTACGAGCAGTACTTC
>-|11|TRBD1|TRBV11-2|TRBJ2-4
CASSGQGAGFF
TGTGCCAGCAGCGGACAGGGGGCGGGCTTCTTC
>-|16|-|TRBV4-3|TRBJ2-2
CASSQVSPGHTGELFF
TGCGCCAGCAGCCAAGTTTCCCCGGGTCACACCGGGGAGCTGTTTTTT
>many|14|-|TRBV30|TRBJ2-1
CAWSLPSRMDEQFF
TGTGCCTGGAGTCTCCCTAGCAGGATGGATGAGCAGTTCTTC
>few|13|-|TRBV20-1|TRBJ1-5
CSASPSGNQPQHF
TGCAGTGCTAGCCCCTCAGGGAATCAGCCCCAGCATTTT
>few|12|-|TRBV9|TRBJ2-7
CASSDPGYEQYF
TGTGCCAGCAGCGACCCCGGTTACGAGCAGTACTTC
>many|13|-|TRBV12-3/TRBV12-4|TRBJ1-5
CASSFGPNQPQHF
TGTGCCAGCAGTTTTGGTCCTAATCAGCCCCAGCATTTT
>few|15|-|TRBV27|TRBJ1-6
CASRGDSSYNSPLHF
TGTGCCAGCAGGGGCGACAGCTCCTATAATTCACCCCTCCACTTT
>few|14|TRBD2|TRBV12-3/TRBV12-4|TRBJ2-1
CASKGTRENNEQFF
TGTGCCAGCAAAGGGACTAGGGAAAACAATGAGCAGTTCTTC
>many|15|TRBD1|TRBV7-9|TRBJ2-5
CASSLLPGQKETQYF
TGTGCCAGCAGCTTACTACCGGGACAGAAAGAGACCCAGTACTTC
>few|17|-|TRBV20-1|TRBJ2-7
CSARDRYRGALSYEQYF
TGCAGTGCTAGAGATCGGTATAGGGGGGCGCTATCCTACGAGCAGTACTTC
>few|18|TRBD2|TRBV4-2|TRBJ2-5
CASSQDGNSGGRLETQYF
TGTGCCAGCAGCCAAGATGGGAATAGCGGGGGAAGATTGGAGACCCAGTACTTC
>many|13|-|TRBV13|TRBJ2-1
CASSLGWRNEQFF
TGTGCCAGCAGCTTAGGGTGGAGGAATGAGCAGTTCTTC
>few|12|-|TRBV6-2/TRBV6-3|TRBJ2-3
CATRTATDTQYF
TGTGCCACCCGGACAGCAACAGATACGCAGTATTTT
>few|15|TRBD2|TRBV7-9|TRBJ2-1
CASRRLAGVYNEQFF
TGTGCCAGCAGACGCCTAGCGGGAGTCTACAATGAGCAGTTCTTC
>-|15|-|TRBV4-2|TRBJ1-4
CASSQGPTTNEKLFF
TGTGCCAGCAGCCAAGGACCTACAACTAATGAAAAACTGTTTTTT
>-|11|-|TRBV6-6|TRBJ1-2
CASSLQGGYTF
TGTGCCAGCAGTCTACAGGGCGGCTACACCTTC
>many|14|-|TRBV25-1|TRBJ1-6
CASSDGQWGSPLHF
TGTGCCAGCAGTGATGGACAGTGGGGTTCACCCCTCCACTTT
>few|15|TRBD2|TRBV11-2|TRBJ2-1
CASSLGRGRYNEQFF
TGTGCCAGCAGCTTAGGGCGCGGGAGGTACAATGAGCAGTTCTTC
>-|14|-|TRBV5-4|TRBJ2-5
CASSRPELGRTQYF
TGTGCCAGCAGCCGCCCGGAACTGGGGCGGACCCAGTACTTC
>-|13|TRBD1|TRBV9|TRBJ2-7
CASSAAQGDEQYF
TGTGCCAGCAGCGCAGCACAGGGGGACGAGCAGTACTTC
>few|15|TRBD1|TRBV5-5|TRBJ1-2
CASSLSTDRGGGYTF
TGTGCCAGCAGCTTGTCTACGGACAGGGGCGGCGGCTACACCTTC
>many|17|-|TRBV27|TRBJ1-1
CASSLVAGARFGGEAFF
TGTGCCAGCAGTTTAGTGGCAGGGGCCCGGTTCGGTGGTGAAGCTTTCTTT
>many|16|TRBD2|TRBV7-7|TRBJ2-1
CASSSGLAGGLGEQFF
TGTGCTAGCAGCTCCGGTCTAGCGGGAGGCTTGGGGGAGCAGTTCTTC
>-|16|TRBD2|TRBV28|TRBJ2-3
CASSLGGTSGLHTQYF
TGTGCCAGCAGTTTAGGGGGGACTAGCGGGTTACATACGCAGTATTTT
>-|16|TRBD1|TRBV12-3/TRBV12-4|TRBJ2-2
CASSTMTGGPTGELFF
TGTGCCAGCAGCACCATGACAGGGGGCCCCACCGGGGAGCTGTTTTTT
>-|15|-|TRBV6-4|TRBJ2-3
CASSDGGGLTDTQYF
TGTGCCAGCAGTGACGGGGGGGGCCTTACAGATACGCAGTATTTT
>few|15|TRBD1|TRBV10-3|TRBJ2-3
CAISLDRGLTDTQYF
TGTGCCATCAGCCTGGACAGGGGGCTCACAGATACGCAGTATTTT
>many|14|TRBD1|TRBV28|TRBJ1-2
CASSSTGGSYGYTF
TGTGCCAGCAGTTCGACAGGGGGCTCTTATGGCTACACCTTC
>-|15|-|TRBV12-3/TRBV12-4|TRBJ1-5
CASSLEQTSNQPQHF
TGTGCCAGCAGTTTGGAACAGACTAGCAATCAGCCCCAGCATTTT